Below are 29 T cell receptor beta chains sequenced from a single sample in a study of shared clonotypes between healthy human individuals. TCRdb's table, derived via immunoSEQ multiplex PCR, lists solely in-frame clones and lacks some. The table has 2 million to 2.5 million clones, approximately 94% seen once. Naive CD8 cells lacked CD45RO, underwent positive selection for CCR7 and left out terminally differentiated effector memory CD45RA+ cells. The sequenced sample consisted of naive CD8+ T cells sorted from blood. These receptors were collected from a man between 18 and 29 years old in good health.

The V gene is TRBV2, the J gene TRBJ2-7; D not resolved. V gave up 3 bases and J gave up 3 bases, with 12 bases separating them. Germline assignment: CDR1 SNHLY and CDR2 FYNNEI. The CDR3 has 14 residues. CDR3 sequence: CASSDSNSFYEQYF. CDR3 sequence (DNA): TGTGCCAGCAGTGATTCTAACAGCTTCTACGAGCAGTACTTC.

CDR3 residues: CASSLLDPVRNTEAFF. Here the CDR3 DNA reads TGCGCCAGCAGCTTACTCGACCCGGTTCGGAACACTGAAGCTTTCTTT. J is TRBJ1-1 and V is TRBV5-1; D unresolved. The CDR3 contains 16 residues. Trimming took off 2 bases at V and 1 base at J, with 15 bases between the two ends. Germline CDR1 and CDR2: SGHRS and YFSETQ.

The chain combines TRBV27 with TRBJ2-7; 11 bases match TRBD2. The CDR3 is 16 amino acids. The germline V gene encodes CDR1 MNHEY and CDR2 SMNVEV (reference sequence). The trim removed 4 bases at V and 3 bases at J, leaving 8 bases unmatched. CDR3 protein: CASSSETSGINYEQYF. As DNA, the CDR3 is TGTGCCAGCAGTTCGGAGACTAGCGGGATAAACTACGAGCAGTACTTC.

About this clone itself: The junction departs from germline at one end; a sequencing error may be responsible. The same CDR3 is also encoded by other DNA sequences in this sample. CDR3 protein: CASSEDRSSYNEQFF. The DNA of the CDR3 is TGTGCCAGCAGCGAAGACAGGTCCTCCTACAATGAGCAGTTCTTC. This chain uses TRBV2 with TRBJ2-1; possibly TRBD1 for D (6 bases). Germline V CDR1 and CDR2: SNHLY, FYNNEI. The CDR3 is 15 residues long.

The chain uses TRBV4-1 and TRBJ2-1; the D gene could be TRBD1 or TRBD2 (5 bases each). The V gene lost 3 bases and the J gene lost 5 bases, with 14 bases spanning the gap. CDR3 length: 15 amino acids. CDR1 MGHRA and CDR2 YSYEKL come from the germline V gene. The CDR3 here is CASSQGESINNEQFF. The CDR3 nucleotides read TGCGCCAGCAGCCAGGGGGAGTCGATAAACAATGAGCAGTTCTTC.

This sequence joins TRBV2 and TRBJ2-1, with 10 bases identical to TRBD2. Germline assignment: CDR1 SNHLY and CDR2 FYNNEI. The J segment lost 4 bases and the V segment lost 8 bases, leaving 5 bases of the junction unmatched. This CDR3 has 14 amino acids. For the CDR3, the DNA is TGTGCCAGCGCGGGACTAGCGAGTTACAATGAGCAGTTCTTC. Amino acids: CASAGLASYNEQFF.

This chain links TRBV27 with TRBJ2-7, with no clear D. CDR3 length: 14 residues. Germline assignment: CDR1 MNHEY and CDR2 SMNVEV (reference sequence). V lost 6 bases, J lost 6 bases, and 18 bases lay in between. The CDR3 sequence: CASSLALSNLEQYF. CDR3 sequence (DNA): TGTGCCAGCAGCCTGGCCTTATCGAACCTCGAGCAGTACTTC.

This chain links TRBV7-6 with TRBJ2-1; weak D call: TRBD2 (5 bases). Germline loops: CDR1 SGHVS, CDR2 FNYEAQ. CDR3 length: 13 amino acids. V shed 5 bases and J shed 12 bases, with 17 bases lying between them. The DNA of the CDR3 is TGTGCCAGCAGCCCTCCCGGGGAATGGGGGCAGTTCTTC. It is translated as CASSPPGEWGQFF.

This clone was observed once. The rearrangement uses TRBV10-3 and TRBJ1-4; D ambiguous. The germline V gene encodes CDR1 ENHRY and CDR2 SYGVKD. The CDR3 is 13 residues long. V dropped 6 bases and J dropped 3 bases, with 8 bases sitting between them. The CDR3 coding sequence is TGTGCCATCAGGGAGGCGGCTAATGAAAAACTGTTTTTT. The encoded protein is CAIREAANEKLFF.

The CDR3 DNA follows: TGTGCCAGCAGCCTTGGGGCGCGGGGGAACACCGGGGAGCTGTTTTTT. This gives the protein CASSLGARGNTGELFF. V and J are TRBV5-6 and TRBJ2-2, with D perhaps TRBD2 (6 bases). The germline V and J ends were trimmed by 4 bases and 1 base, with 14 bases remaining between them. CDR1 and CDR2 (germline): SGHDT, YYEEEE. There are 16 residues in the CDR3.

The chain couples TRBV11-2 to TRBJ2-1; D unresolved. V lost 3 bases, J lost 8 bases, and 11 bases lay in between. Germline assignment: CDR1 SGHAT and CDR2 FQNNGV. The CDR3 runs 13 residues. In DNA form, the CDR3 reads TGTGCCAGCAGCTTTGGGTTACTTTATGAGCAGTTCTTC. This gives the protein CASSFGLLYEQFF.

This chain joins TRBV12-2 and TRBJ2-3; the table's D call, TRBD2, has no DNA check behind it. TRBV12-2 is given as a pseudogene. The CDR3 extends over 18 amino acids. CDR3 sequence reads: CASRSSPGLNPNTDTQYF. CDR3 sequence (DNA): TGTGCAAGTCGCTCGTCTCCGGGACTTAACCCAAACACAGATACGCAGTATTTT.

This clone came up once. The CDR3 loop reads CASSLERETYEQYF. CDR3 DNA sequence: TGTGCCAGCAGCTTAGAGCGAGAAACCTACGAGCAGTACTTC. The chain has TRBV7-9 and TRBJ2-7; D gene unclear. This CDR3 spans 14 amino acids. The V end lost 1 base, the J end lost 2 bases, and 9 bases lay between the germline ends. Germline values: CDR1 SEHNR, CDR2 FQNEAQ (reference sequence).

As regards this clone: The sample carries other DNA sequences with the same CDR3. The chain is built from TRBV9 and TRBJ2-3, with 11 bases lining up with TRBD2. Germline CDR1 is SGDLS and CDR2 is YYNGEE. Unmatched junction bases numbered 4, after V lost 0 bases and J lost 4 bases. This CDR3 spans 16 amino acids. The CDR3 loop is CASSVGSGGAADTQYF. CDR3 in DNA: TGTGCCAGCAGCGTAGGTAGCGGGGGGGCCGCAGATACGCAGTATTTT.

The chain has TRBV5-8 and TRBJ2-7; D remains ambiguous. The CDR3 consists of 13 residues. The V end lost 1 base, the J end lost 4 bases, and 9 bases lay between the germline ends. In germline, CDR1 is SGHTS, CDR2 YDEGEE. This CDR3 reads CASSLRLGYEQYF. CDR3 nucleotides: TGTGCCAGCAGCTTGCGCTTGGGGTACGAGCAGTACTTC.

About this clone: Other DNA sequences in this sample translate to the same CDR3. The chain uses TRBV4-3 and TRBJ1-5; D unresolved. Germline loops: CDR1 LGHNA, CDR2 YSLEER. The CDR3 runs to 14 residues. With 0 bases removed from V and 6 bases from J, the gap between germline ends came to 9 bases. CDR3 protein: CASSQDQLAQPQHF. DNA for the CDR3: TGCGCCAGCAGCCAAGACCAGCTCGCTCAGCCCCAGCATTTT.

The chain recombines TRBV7-9 with TRBJ2-7, with TRBD1 matching over 12 bases. Germline CDR1 SEHNR, CDR2 FQNEAQ (reference sequence). V trimming: 4 bases; J trimming: 3 bases; junction bases outside the gene matches: 4. The CDR3 spans 15 residues. The CDR3 here is CASSSGQGAFYEQYF. In DNA form, the CDR3 reads TGTGCCAGCAGCTCGGGACAGGGGGCTTTCTACGAGCAGTACTTC.

V and J are TRBV10-2 and TRBJ2-3, with 10 bases identical to TRBD2. The CDR3 extends over 16 amino acids. Germline values: CDR1 WSHSY, CDR2 SAAADI. V lost 10 bases and J lost 5; bases outside the gene matches: 15. The CDR3 region is CAISPLAGRTKDTQYF. The CDR3 DNA follows: TGCGCCATTTCCCCACTAGCGGGGAGAACGAAAGATACGCAGTATTTT.

The rearrangement links TRBV27 to TRBJ2-1, with TRBD1 matching over 7 bases. This CDR3 comprises 13 residues. Per germline, CDR1 MNHEY and CDR2 SMNVEV (reference sequence). The ends lost 4 bases at V and 5 bases at J; junction bases unmatched: 2. As DNA, the CDR3 is TGTGCCAGCAGTTGGGGACAGCACAATGAGCAGTTCTTC. This sequence encodes CASSWGQHNEQFF.

The genes are TRBV9 and TRBJ2-1; D remains unclear. With 0 bases removed from V and 0 bases from J, the gap between germline ends came to 10 bases. Germline V lookup: CDR1 SGDLS, CDR2 YYNGEE. The CDR3 sequence is 16 residues long. CDR3 DNA: TGTGCCAGCAGCGTAGGGGTGATGAGCTCCTACAATGAGCAGTTCTTC. Translation: CASSVGVMSSYNEQFF.

CDR3 sequence: CASSLRLYWELFF. CDR3 bases: TGCGCCAGCAGCTTACGCCTCTATTGGGAGCTGTTTTTT. The chain is built from TRBV4-3 and TRBJ2-2, with D hard to call. V was shortened by 5 bases and J by 9 bases, with 13 bases between the two germline ends. The CDR3 covers 13 residues. Germline V gene lookup returns CDR1 LGHNA and CDR2 YSLEER.

This chain links TRBV5-4 with TRBJ2-5, with D possibly TRBD1 on 5 matching bases. There are 14 residues in the CDR3. Germline values: CDR1 SGHNT, CDR2 YYREEE (reference sequence). V lost 7 bases and J 1 base, leaving 14 bases between the germline ends. In DNA form, the CDR3 reads TGTGCCAGCCCTATCAGTGGGGCCCAAGAGACCCAGTACTTC. Translation: CASPISGAQETQYF.

V is TRBV4-2 and J is TRBJ2-1; a possible D gene is TRBD2 (5 bases). V lost 0 bases and J 4 bases, leaving 10 bases between the germline ends. The CDR3 extends over 15 amino acids. From germline, CDR1 is LGHNA and CDR2 YNFKEQ. CDR3 nucleotides: TGTGCCAGCAGCCAAGATGACCGACTATACAATGAGCAGTTCTTC. It encodes CASSQDDRLYNEQFF.

The gene calls are TRBV4-1 and TRBJ1-1; D not resolved. The V end was cut by 1 base, the J end by 4 bases, with 13 bases between. Per germline, CDR1 MGHRA and CDR2 YSYEKL. The CDR3 extends over 15 amino acids. CDR3 protein: CASSQGLAFSTEAFF. The CDR3 nucleotides are TGCGCCAGCAGCCAAGGGCTGGCATTCAGCACTGAAGCTTTCTTT.

This rearrangement joins TRBV5-4 to TRBJ2-5; D is ambiguous. CDR1 SGHNT and CDR2 YYREEE come from the germline V gene (reference sequence). With 2 bases removed from V and 5 bases from J, the gap between germline ends came to 4 bases. This CDR3 is 11 amino acids long. In DNA form, the CDR3 reads TGTGCCAGCAGCTTTCGGGAGACCCAGTACTTC. Encoded protein: CASSFRETQYF.

The chain joins TRBV6-5 to TRBJ2-1; 8 bases map to TRBD2. With 0 bases clipped from V and 8 bases from J, the junction kept 6 bases outside the gene matches. CDR3 length equals 15 residues. CDR1 and CDR2 from the germline V gene are MNHEY and SVGAGI. Here the CDR3 reads CASSYSAGGIYEQFF. For the CDR3, the DNA is TGTGCCAGCAGTTACTCCGCGGGAGGTATCTATGAGCAGTTCTTC.

This clone occurred once. The V gene is TRBV6-6, the J gene TRBJ2-7; D is ambiguous. CDR3 size: 13 residues. V gave up 5 bases and J gave up 3 bases, with 11 bases separating them. CDR1 and CDR2 from the germline V gene are MNHNY and SVGAGI (reference sequence). In DNA, the CDR3 is TGTGCCAGCAGTACTGCTTTTCTCTACGAGCAGTACTTC. Translated, it gives CASSTAFLYEQYF.

This clone was seen only once. This sample also contains other DNA sequences that code for the same CDR3. V and J are TRBV4-1 and TRBJ2-7; 7 bases match TRBD1. The V segment lost 1 base and the J segment 2 bases; nucleotides outside the gene matches: 2. This CDR3 is built from 14 residues. The germline CDR1 and CDR2 sequences are MGHRA and YSYEKL. The CDR3 DNA reads TGCGCCAGCAGCCAAGGGGACAGCACCTACGAGCAGTACTTC. This encodes CASSQGDSTYEQYF.

The chain employs TRBV27 and TRBJ1-1; no clear D gene. Germline values: CDR1 MNHEY, CDR2 SMNVEV (reference sequence). Trimming pared 2 bases from V and 6 bases from J, leaving 10 bases between. The CDR3 consists of 13 residues. CDR3 coding DNA: TGTGCCAGCAGTTTAACGAGGACGGCTGAAGCTTTCTTT. As protein: CASSLTRTAEAFF.